The 9 T cell receptor beta chains below all came from one sample that was sequenced in a study of T cell responses to AZD1222 COVID-19 vaccine. Assay used: immunoSEQ multiplex PCR; TCRdb lists only in-frame clones, some missing. The sample contains 90,000 to 150,000 clones, roughly 84% of which appear only once. Here the sequenced sample was peripheral blood, taken on day 0 of AZD1222 vaccination. All receptors come from an adult in good health.

In this sample, this clone turned up once. The rearrangement uses TRBV5-1 and TRBJ2-5, with a weak D call TRBD2 (5 bases). The V gene lost 4 bases and the J gene lost 5 bases, with 15 bases spanning the gap. CDR3 length: 14 amino acids. Germline V gene lookup returns CDR1 SGHRS and CDR2 YFSETQ. The CDR3 protein is CASSRGLPGETQYF. The CDR3 DNA reads TGCGCCAGCAGCCGTGGACTCCCCGGGGAGACCCAGTACTTC.

V usage is TRBV6-5 and J usage is TRBJ1-6; maybe TRBD1 (5 bases). Germline lookup yields CDR1 MNHEY and CDR2 SVGAGI. V shed 6 bases and J shed 7 bases, with 10 bases lying between them. This CDR3 has 13 residues. As DNA, the CDR3 is TGTGCCAGCAGCCCAGGGAGGAATTCACCCCTCCACTTT. It encodes CASSPGRNSPLHF.

This clone was seen a single time. The chain combines TRBV4-2 with TRBJ2-5; a possible D gene is TRBD1 (6 bases). Per germline, CDR1 LGHNA and CDR2 YNFKEQ. V shed 5 bases and J shed 5 bases, with 18 bases lying between them. The CDR3 covers 15 residues. CDR3 sequence: CASSGQGMIFETQYF. CDR3 DNA sequence: TGTGCCAGCAGCGGTCAGGGGATGATTTTCGAGACCCAGTACTTC.

This chain links TRBV13 with TRBJ2-4; TRBD1 is a possible D gene (5 bases). The germline V and J ends were trimmed by 4 bases and 5 bases, with 12 bases remaining between them. The CDR3 consists of 14 residues. CDR1 PRHDT and CDR2 FYEKMQ come from the germline V gene (reference sequence). The CDR3: CASSSRDLQNIQYF. In DNA form, the CDR3 reads TGTGCCAGCAGCTCCAGGGATCTCCAAAACATTCAGTACTTC.

This chain connects TRBV11-2 to TRBJ1-5; D is possibly TRBD1 (5 bases). This CDR3 contains 14 residues. The V end was cut by 1 base, the J end by 5 bases, with 9 bases between. Germline V gene sequence: CDR1 SGHAT, CDR2 FQNNGV. The CDR3 DNA sequence: TGTGCCAGCAGCTTAGCAGGGATCCATCAGCCCCAGCATTTT. Translating it yields CASSLAGIHQPQHF.

The J gene is TRBJ1-4, the V gene TRBV4-3, with 7 bases lining up with TRBD1. V lost 7 bases and J lost 7; bases outside the gene matches: 9. The CDR3 runs to 14 residues. Germline V lookup: CDR1 LGHNA, CDR2 YSLEER. CDR3: CASTVGRGTEKLFF. For the CDR3, the DNA is TGCGCCAGCACCGTGGGCAGGGGGACTGAAAAACTGTTTTTT.

The chain joins TRBV4-1 to TRBJ1-2, with a possible D match to TRBD1 (6 bases). The CDR3 covers 13 residues. Trimming took off 3 bases at V and 4 bases at J, with 9 bases between the two ends. CDR1 and CDR2 (germline): MGHRA, YSYEKL. The CDR3 spells CASSQVGGYGYTF. The CDR3 DNA sequence: TGCGCCAGCAGCCAGGTAGGGGGCTATGGCTACACCTTC.

The V call is TRBV5-6, the J call TRBJ1-3; 10 nucleotides align to TRBD1. Germline-derived CDR1 and CDR2 are SGHDT and YYEEEE. The trim removed 3 bases at V and 3 bases at J, leaving 9 bases unmatched. This CDR3 contains 17 residues. This CDR3 reads CASSSPGQGLIGNTIYF. For the CDR3, the DNA is TGTGCCAGCAGCTCTCCGGGACAGGGGTTAATTGGAAACACCATATATTTT.

The V and J genes are TRBV30 and TRBJ1-1, with D unresolved. Germline-derived CDR1 and CDR2 are GTSNPN and SVGIG (reference sequence). This CDR3 region has 13 residues. V was clipped by 3 bases and J by 7 bases, with 15 bases between them. The CDR3 region is CAWSALRPDEAFF. The CDR3 DNA reads as TGTGCCTGGAGCGCCTTACGACCTGATGAAGCTTTCTTT.